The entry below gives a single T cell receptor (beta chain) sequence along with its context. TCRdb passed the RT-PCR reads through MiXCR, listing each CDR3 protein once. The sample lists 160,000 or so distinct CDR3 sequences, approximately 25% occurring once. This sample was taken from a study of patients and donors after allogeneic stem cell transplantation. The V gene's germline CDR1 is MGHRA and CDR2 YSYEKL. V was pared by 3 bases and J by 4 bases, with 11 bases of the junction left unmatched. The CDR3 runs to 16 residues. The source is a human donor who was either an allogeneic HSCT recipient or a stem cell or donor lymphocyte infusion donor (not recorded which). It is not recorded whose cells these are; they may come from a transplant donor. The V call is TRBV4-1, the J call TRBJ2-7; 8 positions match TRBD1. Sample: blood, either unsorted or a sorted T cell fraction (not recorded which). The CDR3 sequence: CASSHLPGQVLYEQYF. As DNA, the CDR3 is TGCGCCAGCAGCCATCTCCCGGGACAGGTCCTATACGAGCAGTACTTC.